This T cell receptor (beta chain) originates from a study of lymphopenia after photon versus proton radiotherapy. Whole-study results and caveats: Post-nadir TCR diversity decline inversely tracked overall survival among those who died. After the lymphocyte nadir, photon-treated repertoires showed oligoclonal expansion, especially of CD8+ Temra cells. Survival link was tested only in deceased patients; proton benefit remains a possibility.

Data came from immunoSEQ multiplex PCR; TCRdb stores just in-frame clones and leaves some out. The table includes roughly 63,000 clones, approximately 84% detected once. Comment on this clone: What it binds is not known.

This CDR3 region has 16 residues. Germline CDR1 is SGHNT and CDR2 is YENEEA. V was clipped by 5 bases and J by 0 bases, with 14 bases between them. The source material was peripheral blood, sampled from a patient treated with proton-based radiotherapy. The receptor comes from a man in his 60s with pancreatic cancer. The chain links TRBV11-3 to TRBJ2-1; weak D call: TRBD2 (5 bases). The CDR3 region is CASSVASGGSYNEQFF. In nucleotides, the CDR3 is TGTGCCAGCAGCGTAGCCTCCGGAGGCTCCTACAATGAGCAGTTCTTC.